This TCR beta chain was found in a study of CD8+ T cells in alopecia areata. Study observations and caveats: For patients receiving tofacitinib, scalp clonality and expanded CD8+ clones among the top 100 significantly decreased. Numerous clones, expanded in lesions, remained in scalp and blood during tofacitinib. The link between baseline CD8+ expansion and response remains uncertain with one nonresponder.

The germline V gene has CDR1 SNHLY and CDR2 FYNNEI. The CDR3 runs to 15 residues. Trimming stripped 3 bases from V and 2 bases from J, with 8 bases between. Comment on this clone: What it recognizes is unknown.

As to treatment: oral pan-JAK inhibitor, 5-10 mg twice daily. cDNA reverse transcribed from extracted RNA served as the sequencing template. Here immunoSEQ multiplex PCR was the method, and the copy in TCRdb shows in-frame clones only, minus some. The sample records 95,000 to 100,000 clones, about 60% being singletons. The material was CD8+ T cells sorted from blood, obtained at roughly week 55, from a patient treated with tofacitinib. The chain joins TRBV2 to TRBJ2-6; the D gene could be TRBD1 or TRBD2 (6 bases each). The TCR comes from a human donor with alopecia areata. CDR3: CASSEEGAGANVLTF. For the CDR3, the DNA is TGTGCCAGCAGTGAGGAGGGGGCTGGGGCCAACGTCCTGACTTTC.